This T cell receptor (beta chain) emerged from a study of control samples from healthy donors and cancer patients. With 4 bases removed from V and 5 bases from J, the gap between germline ends came to 13 bases. The CDR3 is made up of 14 amino acids. Germline V gene sequence: CDR1 SGHRS, CDR2 YFSETQ. Produced via immunoSEQ multiplex PCR; TCRdb's table is partial and in-frame only. The sample records about 170,000 clones, just over 85% being singletons. V gene TRBV5-1 combines with J gene TRBJ2-1; the D is unclear. The receptor's source is a woman aged 25 to 39 in good health. The source material was blood. CDR3 coding DNA: TGCGCCAGCAGCCCTAGTACCCGAAACAATGAGCAGTTCTTC. Translating it yields CASSPSTRNNEQFF.